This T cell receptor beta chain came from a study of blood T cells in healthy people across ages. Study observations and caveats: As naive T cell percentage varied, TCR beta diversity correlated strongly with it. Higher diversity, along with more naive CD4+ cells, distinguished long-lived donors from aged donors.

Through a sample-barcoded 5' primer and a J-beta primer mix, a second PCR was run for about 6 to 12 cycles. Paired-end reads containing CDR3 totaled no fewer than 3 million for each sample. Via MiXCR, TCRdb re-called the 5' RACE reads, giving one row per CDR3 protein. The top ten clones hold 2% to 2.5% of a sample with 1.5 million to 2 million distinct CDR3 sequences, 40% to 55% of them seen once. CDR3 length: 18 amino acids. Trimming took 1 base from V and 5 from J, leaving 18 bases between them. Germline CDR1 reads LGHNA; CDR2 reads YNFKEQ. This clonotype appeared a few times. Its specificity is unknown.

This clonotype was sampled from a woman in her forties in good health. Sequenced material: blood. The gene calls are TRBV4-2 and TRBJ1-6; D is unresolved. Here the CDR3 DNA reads TGTGCCAGCAGCCAAGCTAGAGTAGTTGAGCCCAATAATTCACCCCTCCACTTT. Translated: CASSQARVVEPNNSPLHF.